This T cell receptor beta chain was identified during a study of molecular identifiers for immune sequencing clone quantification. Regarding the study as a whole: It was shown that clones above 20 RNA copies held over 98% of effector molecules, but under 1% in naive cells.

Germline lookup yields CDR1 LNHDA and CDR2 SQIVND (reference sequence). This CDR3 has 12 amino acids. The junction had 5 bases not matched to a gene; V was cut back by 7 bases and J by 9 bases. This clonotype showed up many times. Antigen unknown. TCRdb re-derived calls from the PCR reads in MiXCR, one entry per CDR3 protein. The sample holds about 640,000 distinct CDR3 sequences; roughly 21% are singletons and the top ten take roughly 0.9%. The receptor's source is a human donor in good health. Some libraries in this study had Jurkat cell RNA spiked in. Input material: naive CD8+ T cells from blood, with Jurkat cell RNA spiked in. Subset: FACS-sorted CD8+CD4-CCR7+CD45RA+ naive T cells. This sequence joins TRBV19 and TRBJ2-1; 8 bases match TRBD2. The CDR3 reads CASTGLAGEQFF. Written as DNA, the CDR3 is TGTGCCAGTACTGGACTAGCCGGTGAGCAGTTCTTC.